The next 6 T cell receptor beta chains were all read from a single sample in a study of CD8 T cells in ankylosing spondylitis. One entry per CDR3 protein, called by TCRdb with MiXCR from the 5' RACE reads. The data show 150,000 to 200,000 distinct CDR3 sequences, under 14% seen once. The specimen sequenced was blood, either unsorted or a sorted T cell fraction (not recorded which). These receptors were taken from a male donor with ankylosing spondylitis or in good health (not recorded which).

A note on this clonotype: This may be a read error, as it is one base from a much larger clone. The chain recombines TRBV6-6 with TRBJ2-7, with a possible D match to TRBD1 (5 bases). This CDR3 has 13 residues. Trimming took 2 bases from V and 5 from J, leaving 10 bases between them. Germline lookup yields CDR1 MNHNY and CDR2 SVGAGI (reference sequence). Here the CDR3 reads CASSYPKGNEQYF. For the CDR3, the DNA is TGTGCCAGCAGTTACCCGAAGGGGAACGAGCAGTACTTC.

A word on this clonotype: At one end, the junction sequence differs from germline, possibly due to a read error. V gene TRBV15 combines with J gene TRBJ2-3, with D unresolved. CDR3 size: 14 residues. Looked up from germline, CDR1 is LNHNV and CDR2 is YYDKDF (reference sequence). CDR3 coding DNA: TGTGCCACCAGCAGGGACGTTAGCACAGATGCGCAGTATTTT. This encodes CATSRDVSTDAQYF.

In this sample, this clonotype turned up many times. V is TRBV5-1 and J is TRBJ1-1; D not certain. Germline loops: CDR1 SGHRS, CDR2 YFSETQ. CDR3 length: 15 amino acids. V was pared by 3 bases and J by 0 bases, with 12 bases between. The CDR3 region has the DNA TGCGCCAGCAGCTCAGCCTTGGGGATGAACACTGAAGCTTTCTTT. It translates to CASSSALGMNTEAFF.

The rearrangement uses TRBV21-1 and TRBJ2-1. TRBV21-1 is a pseudogene locus. The CDR3 is made up of 10 amino acids. The CDR3 is CASSKGEQFF. The CDR3 nucleotides are TGTGCCAGCAGCAAAGGGGAGCAGTTCTTC.

The J gene is TRBJ2-1, the V gene TRBV29-1; the D is unclear. CDR1 and CDR2 (germline): SQVTM, ANQGSEA. This CDR3 region has 14 residues. Between the trimmed V and J ends, which lost 5 bases and 6 bases, there was a span of 17 bases. The CDR3 sequence is CSVLGLVGPNEQFF. As DNA, the CDR3 is TGCAGCGTTTTAGGTCTAGTCGGGCCCAATGAGCAGTTCTTC.

This clonotype was seen ten or more times. This sequence joins TRBV12-3 or TRBV12-4 and TRBJ2-1; 10 positions agree with TRBD2. The CDR3 contains 14 residues. Unmatched junction bases numbered 7, after V lost 6 bases and J lost 8 bases. The CDR3 reads CASSASGRTDEQFF. In nucleotides, the CDR3 is TGTGCCAGCAGCGCTAGCGGGAGAACCGATGAGCAGTTCTTC.